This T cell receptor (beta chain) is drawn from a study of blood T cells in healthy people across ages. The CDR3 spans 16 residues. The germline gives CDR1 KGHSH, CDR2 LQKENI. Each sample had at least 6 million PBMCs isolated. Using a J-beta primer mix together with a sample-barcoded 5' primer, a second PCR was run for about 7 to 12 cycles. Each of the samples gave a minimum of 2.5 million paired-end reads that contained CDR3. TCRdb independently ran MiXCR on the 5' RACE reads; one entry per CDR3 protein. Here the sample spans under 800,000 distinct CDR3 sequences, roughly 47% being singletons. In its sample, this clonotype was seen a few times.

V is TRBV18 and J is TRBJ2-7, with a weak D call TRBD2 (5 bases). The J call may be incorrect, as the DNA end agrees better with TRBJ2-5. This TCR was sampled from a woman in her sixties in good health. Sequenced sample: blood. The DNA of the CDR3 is TGTGCCAGCTCACCATTTCAAACTGCGGGTAAAGAGACCCAGTACTTC. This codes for CASSPFQTAGKETQYF.